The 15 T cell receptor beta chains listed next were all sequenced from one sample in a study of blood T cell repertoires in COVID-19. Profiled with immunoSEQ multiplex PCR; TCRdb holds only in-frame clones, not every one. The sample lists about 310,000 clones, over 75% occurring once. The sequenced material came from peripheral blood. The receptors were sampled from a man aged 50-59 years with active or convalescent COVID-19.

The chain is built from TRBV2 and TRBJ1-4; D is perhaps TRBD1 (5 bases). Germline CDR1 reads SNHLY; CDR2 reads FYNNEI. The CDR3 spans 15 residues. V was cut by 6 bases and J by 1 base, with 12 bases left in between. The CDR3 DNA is TGTGCCAGCAGCGCCTACGGGGGAACTAATGAAAAACTGTTTTTT. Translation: CASSAYGGTNEKLFF.

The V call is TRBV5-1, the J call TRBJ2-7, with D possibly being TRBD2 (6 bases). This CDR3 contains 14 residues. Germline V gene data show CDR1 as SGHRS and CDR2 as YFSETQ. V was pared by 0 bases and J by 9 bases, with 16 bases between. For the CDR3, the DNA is TGCGCCAGCAGCTTGGCGGGAGCCGATGCATGGCAGTACTTC. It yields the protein CASSLAGADAWQYF.

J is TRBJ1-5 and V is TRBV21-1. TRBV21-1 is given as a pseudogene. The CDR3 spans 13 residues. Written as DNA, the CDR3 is TGTGCCAGCAGCGTCCGGGTTGGTCAGCCCCAGCATTTT. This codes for CASSVRVGQPQHF.

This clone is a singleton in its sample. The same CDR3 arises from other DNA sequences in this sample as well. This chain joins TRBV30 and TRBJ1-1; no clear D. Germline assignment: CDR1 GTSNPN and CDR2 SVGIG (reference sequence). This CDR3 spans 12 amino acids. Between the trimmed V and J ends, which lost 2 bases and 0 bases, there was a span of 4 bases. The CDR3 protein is CAWSLLNTEAFF. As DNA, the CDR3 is TGTGCCTGGAGTCTCCTGAACACTGAAGCTTTCTTT.

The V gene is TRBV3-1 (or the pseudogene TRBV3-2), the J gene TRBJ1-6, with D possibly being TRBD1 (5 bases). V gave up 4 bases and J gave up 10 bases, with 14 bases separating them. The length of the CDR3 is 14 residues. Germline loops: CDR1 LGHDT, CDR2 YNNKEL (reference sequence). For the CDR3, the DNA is TGTGCCAGCAGCCCCGCCCGGGGGGACTCACCCCTCCACTTT. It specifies CASSPARGDSPLHF.

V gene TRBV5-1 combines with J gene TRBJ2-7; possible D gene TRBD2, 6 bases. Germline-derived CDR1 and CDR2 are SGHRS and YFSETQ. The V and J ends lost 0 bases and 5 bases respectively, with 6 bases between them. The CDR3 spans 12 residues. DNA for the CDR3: TGCGCCAGCAGCTTGGGGAGGGACGAGCAGTACTTC. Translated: CASSLGRDEQYF.

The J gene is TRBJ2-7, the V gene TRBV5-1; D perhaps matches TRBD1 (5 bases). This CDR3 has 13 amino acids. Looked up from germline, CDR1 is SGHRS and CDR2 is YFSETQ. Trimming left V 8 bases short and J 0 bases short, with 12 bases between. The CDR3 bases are TGCGCCAGTCGAACAGGTAACTCCTACGAGCAGTACTTC. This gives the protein CASRTGNSYEQYF. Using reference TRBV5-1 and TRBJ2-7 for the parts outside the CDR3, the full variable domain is KAGVTQTPRYLIKTRGQQVTLSCSPISGHRSVSWYQQTPGQGLQFLFEYFSETQRNKGNFPGRFSGRQFSNSRSEMNVSTLELGDSALYLCASRTGNSYEQYFGPGTRLTVT.

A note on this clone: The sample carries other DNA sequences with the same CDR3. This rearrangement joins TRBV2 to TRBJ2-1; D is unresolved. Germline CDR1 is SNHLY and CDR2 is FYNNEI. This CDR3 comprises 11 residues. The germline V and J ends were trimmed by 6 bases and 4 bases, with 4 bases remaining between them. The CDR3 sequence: CASSYYNEQFF. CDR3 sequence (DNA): TGTGCCAGCAGCTATTACAATGAGCAGTTCTTC.

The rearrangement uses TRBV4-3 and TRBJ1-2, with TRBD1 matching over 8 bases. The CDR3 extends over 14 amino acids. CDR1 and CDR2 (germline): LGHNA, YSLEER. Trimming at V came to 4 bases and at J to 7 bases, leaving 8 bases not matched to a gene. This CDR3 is CASSRLDRVVGYTF. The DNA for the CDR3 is TGCGCCAGCAGCCGACTGGACAGGGTAGTTGGCTACACCTTC.

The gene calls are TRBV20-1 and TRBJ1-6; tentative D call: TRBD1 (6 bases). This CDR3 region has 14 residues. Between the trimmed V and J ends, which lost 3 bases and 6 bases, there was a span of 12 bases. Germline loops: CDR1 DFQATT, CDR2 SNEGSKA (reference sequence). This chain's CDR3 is CSASIGRGNSPLHF. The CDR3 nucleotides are TGCAGTGCTAGTATCGGCAGGGGTAATTCACCCCTCCACTTT.

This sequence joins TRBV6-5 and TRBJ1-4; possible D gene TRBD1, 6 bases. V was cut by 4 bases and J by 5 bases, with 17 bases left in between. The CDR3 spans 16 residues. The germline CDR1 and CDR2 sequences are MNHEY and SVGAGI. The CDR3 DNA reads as TGTGCCAGCAGTTCGAAGAGGACAGTGGCGAATGAAAAACTGTTTTTT. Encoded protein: CASSSKRTVANEKLFF.

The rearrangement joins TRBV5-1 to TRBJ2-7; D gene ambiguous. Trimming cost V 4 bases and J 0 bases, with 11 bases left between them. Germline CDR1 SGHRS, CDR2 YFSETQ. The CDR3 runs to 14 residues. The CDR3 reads CASSPLLSSYEQYF. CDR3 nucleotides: TGCGCCAGCAGCCCGCTATTGTCCTCCTACGAGCAGTACTTC.

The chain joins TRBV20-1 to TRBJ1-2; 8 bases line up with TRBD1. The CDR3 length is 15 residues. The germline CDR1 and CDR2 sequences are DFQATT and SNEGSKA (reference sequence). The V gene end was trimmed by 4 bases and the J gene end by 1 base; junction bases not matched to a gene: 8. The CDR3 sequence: CSAIDRGRINYGYTF. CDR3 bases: TGCAGTGCTATTGACAGGGGCCGGATTAACTATGGCTACACCTTC.

The CDR3 sequence: CASSLHSGAQETQYF. CDR3 in DNA: TGCGCCAGCAGCTTGCATAGCGGGGCTCAAGAGACCCAGTACTTC. The chain carries TRBV5-1 and TRBJ2-5, with TRBD2 identical over 8 bases. The CDR3 has 15 amino acids. Germline loops: CDR1 SGHRS, CDR2 YFSETQ. J gave up 2 bases and V 1 base, and 4 bases lay outside the gene matches.

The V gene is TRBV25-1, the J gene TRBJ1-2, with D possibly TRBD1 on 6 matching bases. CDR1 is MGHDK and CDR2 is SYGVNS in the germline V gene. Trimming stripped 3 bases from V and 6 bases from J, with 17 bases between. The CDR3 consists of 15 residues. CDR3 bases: TGTGCCAGCAGTGATTTCTGGGGGCGACGACATGGCTACACCTTC. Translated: CASSDFWGRRHGYTF.